This T cell receptor beta chain is drawn from a study of a mutant IDH1 vaccine in newly diagnosed glioma. The sample's time point: baseline, week 1 (first vaccination visit). Indicated treatment: pre-vaccination baseline after standard-of-care therapy. TCRdb's copy holds only in-frame clones and misses some; the assay was immunoSEQ multiplex PCR. The table includes tens of thousands of clones, roughly four fifths detected once. Per the germline V gene, CDR1 is MNHEY and CDR2 is SVGAGI. CDR3 length: 13 amino acids. V shed 5 bases and J shed 5 bases, with 10 bases lying between them. The sequences come from PBMCs, collected from a glioma patient treated with radiotherapy, temozolomide or both. The V call is TRBV6-5, the J call TRBJ1-5; tentative D call: TRBD1 (6 bases). This clonotype was sampled from a man between 40 and 49 years old with glioma. Some clones in this sample may be carry-over from other donors' samples. CDR3 nucleotides: TGTGCCAGCAGTCCAGGGGTAGATCAGCCCCAGCATTTT. Translating it yields CASSPGVDQPQHF.